This T cell receptor (beta chain) was recovered during a study of T cells after yellow fever vaccination. Overall study: Researchers used SMART-Seq v4 Ultra Low Input to prepare fractions that had low cell numbers.

CDR3 size: 18 residues. Germline lookup yields CDR1 SGHAT and CDR2 FQDESV (reference sequence). V trimming: 2 bases; J trimming: 6 bases; junction bases outside the gene matches: 11. TCRdb ran MiXCR on the 5' RACE reads and lists one entry per CDR3 protein. The sample yields approximately 260,000 distinct CDR3 sequences, over 10% seen once. This clonotype was seen only a few times. The rearrangement uses TRBV11-1 and TRBJ2-1, with 12 bases matching TRBD2. The material was CD4+ T cells sorted from PBMCs, obtained 45 days after the yellow fever booster vaccination. This receptor was taken from a man under 40 who received the YFV17D yellow fever vaccine. The chain's CDR3 is CASSLPPRLAGGRNEQFF. DNA for the CDR3: TGTGCCAGCAGCTTACCGCCCCGGCTAGCGGGAGGGCGCAATGAGCAGTTCTTC.